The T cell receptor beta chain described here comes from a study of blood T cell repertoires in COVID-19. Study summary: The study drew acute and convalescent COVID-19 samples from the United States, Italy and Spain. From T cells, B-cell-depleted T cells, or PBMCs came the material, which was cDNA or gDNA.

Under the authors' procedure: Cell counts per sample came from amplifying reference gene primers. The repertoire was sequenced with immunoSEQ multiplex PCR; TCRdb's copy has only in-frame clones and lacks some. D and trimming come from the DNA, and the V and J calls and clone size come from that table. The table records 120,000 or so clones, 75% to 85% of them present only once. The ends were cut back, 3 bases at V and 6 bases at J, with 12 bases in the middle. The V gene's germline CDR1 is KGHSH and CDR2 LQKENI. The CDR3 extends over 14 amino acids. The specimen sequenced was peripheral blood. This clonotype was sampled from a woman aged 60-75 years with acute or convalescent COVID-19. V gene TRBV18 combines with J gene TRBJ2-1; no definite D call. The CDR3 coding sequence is TGTGCCAGCTCACCTTCCAGGTCCGGCAATGAGCAGTTCTTC. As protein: CASSPSRSGNEQFF.